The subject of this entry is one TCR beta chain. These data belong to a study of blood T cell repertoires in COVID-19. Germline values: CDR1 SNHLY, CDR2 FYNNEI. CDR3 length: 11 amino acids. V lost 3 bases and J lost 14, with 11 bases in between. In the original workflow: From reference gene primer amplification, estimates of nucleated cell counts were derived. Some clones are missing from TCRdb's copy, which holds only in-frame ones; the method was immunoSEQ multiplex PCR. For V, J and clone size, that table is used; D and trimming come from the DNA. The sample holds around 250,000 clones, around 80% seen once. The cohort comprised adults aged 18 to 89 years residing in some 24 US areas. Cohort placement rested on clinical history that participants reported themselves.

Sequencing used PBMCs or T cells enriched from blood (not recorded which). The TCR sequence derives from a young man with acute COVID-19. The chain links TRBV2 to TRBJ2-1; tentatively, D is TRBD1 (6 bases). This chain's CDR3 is CASSEYTGKFF. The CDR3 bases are TGTGCCAGCAGTGAGTATACAGGGAAGTTCTTC.